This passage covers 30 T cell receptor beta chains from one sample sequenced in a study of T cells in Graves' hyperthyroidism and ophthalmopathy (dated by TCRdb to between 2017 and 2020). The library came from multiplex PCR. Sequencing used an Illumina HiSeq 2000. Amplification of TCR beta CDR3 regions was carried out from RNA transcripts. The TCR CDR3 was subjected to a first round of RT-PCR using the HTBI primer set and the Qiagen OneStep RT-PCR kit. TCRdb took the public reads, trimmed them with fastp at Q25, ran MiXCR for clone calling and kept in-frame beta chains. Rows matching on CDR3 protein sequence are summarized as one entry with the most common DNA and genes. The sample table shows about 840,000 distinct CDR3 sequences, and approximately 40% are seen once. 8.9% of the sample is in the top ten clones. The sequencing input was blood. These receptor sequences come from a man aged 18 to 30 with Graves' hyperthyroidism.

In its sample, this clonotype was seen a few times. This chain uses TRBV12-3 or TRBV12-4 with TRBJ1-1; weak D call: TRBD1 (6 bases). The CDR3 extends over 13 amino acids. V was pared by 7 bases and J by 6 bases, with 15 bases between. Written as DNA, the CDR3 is TGTGCCAGCATCCCGGACAGACGCGCTGAAGCTTTCTTT. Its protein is CASIPDRRAEAFF.

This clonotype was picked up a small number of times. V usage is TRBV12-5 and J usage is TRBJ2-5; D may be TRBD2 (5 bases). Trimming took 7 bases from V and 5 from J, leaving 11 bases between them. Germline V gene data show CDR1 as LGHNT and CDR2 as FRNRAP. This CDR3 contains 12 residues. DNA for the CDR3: TGTGCTAGTGTTGGGCTAGCTGAGACCCAGTACTTC. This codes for CASVGLAETQYF.

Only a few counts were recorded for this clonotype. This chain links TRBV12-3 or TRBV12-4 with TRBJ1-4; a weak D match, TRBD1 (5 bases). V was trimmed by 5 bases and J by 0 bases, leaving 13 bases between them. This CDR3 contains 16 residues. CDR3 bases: TGTGCCAGCAGTCCGGGGGTTTCGGCAACTAATGAAAAACTGTTTTTT. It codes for CASSPGVSATNEKLFF.

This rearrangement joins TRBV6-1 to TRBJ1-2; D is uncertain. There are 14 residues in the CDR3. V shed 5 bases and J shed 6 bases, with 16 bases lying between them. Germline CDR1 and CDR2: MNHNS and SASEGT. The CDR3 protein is CASSPQDLSNGYTF. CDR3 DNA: TGTGCCAGCAGTCCCCAGGACTTATCGAATGGCTACACCTTC.

The CDR3 region has the DNA TGTGCCATCAGTGAGTGGGACAGGAGGGAGACCCAGTACTTC. It yields the protein CAISEWDRRETQYF. V and J are TRBV10-3 and TRBJ2-5, with 8 bases identical to TRBD1. Germline V gene lookup returns CDR1 ENHRY and CDR2 SYGVKD. The CDR3 spans 14 residues. The trim removed 1 base at V and 5 bases at J, leaving 3 bases unmatched.

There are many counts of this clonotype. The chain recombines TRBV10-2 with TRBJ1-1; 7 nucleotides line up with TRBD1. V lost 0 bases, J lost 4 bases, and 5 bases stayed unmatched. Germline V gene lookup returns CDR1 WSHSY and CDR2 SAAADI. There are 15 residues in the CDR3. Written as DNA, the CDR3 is TGCGCCAGCAGTGAGTCGGGGCAGGGGGGCACTGAAGCTTTCTTT. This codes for CASSESGQGGTEAFF.

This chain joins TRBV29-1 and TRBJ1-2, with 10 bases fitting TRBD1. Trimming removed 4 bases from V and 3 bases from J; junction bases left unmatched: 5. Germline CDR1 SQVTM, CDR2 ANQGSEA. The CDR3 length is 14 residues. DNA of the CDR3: TGCAGCGTTGCTGGGACAGGGGAGGACTATGGCTACACCTTC. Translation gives CSVAGTGEDYGYTF. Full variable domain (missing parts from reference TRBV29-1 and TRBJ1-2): SAVISQKPSRDICQRGTSLTIQCQVDSQVTMMFWYRQQPGQSLTLIATANQGSEATYESGFVIDKFPISRPNLTFSTLTVSNMSPEDSSIYLCSVAGTGEDYGYTFGSGTRLTVV.

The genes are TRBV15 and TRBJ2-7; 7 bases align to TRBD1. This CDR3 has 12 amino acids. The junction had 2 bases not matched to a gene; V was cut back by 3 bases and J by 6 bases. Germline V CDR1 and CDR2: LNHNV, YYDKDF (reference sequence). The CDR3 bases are TGTGCCACCAGCAGCAGGACAGGCGAGCAGTACTTC. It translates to CATSSRTGEQYF.

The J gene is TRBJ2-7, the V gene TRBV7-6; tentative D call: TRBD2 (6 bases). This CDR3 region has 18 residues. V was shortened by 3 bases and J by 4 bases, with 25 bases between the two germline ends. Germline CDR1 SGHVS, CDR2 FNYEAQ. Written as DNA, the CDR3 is TGTGCCAGCAGCTTTCGCTCTTGGGACCACATAGCGGATTACGAGCAGTACTTC. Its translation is CASSFRSWDHIADYEQYF.

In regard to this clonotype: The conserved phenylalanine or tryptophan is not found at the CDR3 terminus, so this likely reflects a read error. The DNA for the CDR3 is TGCGCCAGCAGCCCGCCCATCTCTGGGGCCAACGTCCTGACTTCC. Translation: CASSPPISGANVLTS. The chain employs TRBV5-1 and TRBJ2-6; D uncertain. Germline CDR1 reads SGHRS; CDR2 reads YFSETQ. V gave up 4 bases and J gave up 0 bases, with 8 bases separating them. This CDR3 contains 15 residues.

CDR3 in DNA: TGTGCCAGCTCCACCAATACCGGTTGGGAGACCCAGTACTTC. Amino acids: CASSTNTGWETQYF. The V call is TRBV18, the J call TRBJ2-5; D is undetermined. This CDR3 contains 14 residues. CDR1 is KGHSH and CDR2 is LQKENI in the germline V gene. The ends were cut back, 6 bases at V and 5 bases at J, with 16 bases in the middle.

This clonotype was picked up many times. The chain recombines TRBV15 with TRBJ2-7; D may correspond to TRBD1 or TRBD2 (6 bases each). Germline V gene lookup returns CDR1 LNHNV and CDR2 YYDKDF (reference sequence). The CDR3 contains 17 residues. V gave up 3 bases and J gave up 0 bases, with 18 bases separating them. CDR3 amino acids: CATSSGGVRGGSYEQYF. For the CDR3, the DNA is TGTGCCACCAGCAGTGGAGGGGTCAGGGGTGGCTCCTACGAGCAGTACTTC. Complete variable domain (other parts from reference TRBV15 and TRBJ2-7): DAMVIQNPRYQVTQFGKPVTLSCSQTLNHNVMYWYQQKSSQAPKLLFHYYDKDFNNEADTPDNFQSRRPNTSFCFLDIRSPGLGDTAMYLCATSSGGVRGGSYEQYFGPGTRLTVT.

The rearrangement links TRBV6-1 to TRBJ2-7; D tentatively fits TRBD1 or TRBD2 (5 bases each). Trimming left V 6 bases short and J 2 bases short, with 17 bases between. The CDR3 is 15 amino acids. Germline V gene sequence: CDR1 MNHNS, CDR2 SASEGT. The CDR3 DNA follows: TGTGCCAGCAGCCGTCCGAGGGGTGCCACCTACGAGCAGTACTTC. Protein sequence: CASSRPRGATYEQYF.

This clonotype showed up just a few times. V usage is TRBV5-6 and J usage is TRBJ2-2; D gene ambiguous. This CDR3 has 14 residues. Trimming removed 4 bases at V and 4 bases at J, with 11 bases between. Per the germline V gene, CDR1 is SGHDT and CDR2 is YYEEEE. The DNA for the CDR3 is TGTGCCAGCAGCCCACCCTTAAGCACCGGGGAGCTGTTTTTT. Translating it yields CASSPPLSTGELFF.

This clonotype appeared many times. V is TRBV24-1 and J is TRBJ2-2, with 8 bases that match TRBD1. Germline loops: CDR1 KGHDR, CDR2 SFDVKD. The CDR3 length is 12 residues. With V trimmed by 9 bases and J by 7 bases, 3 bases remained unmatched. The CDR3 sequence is CATSGGIGELFF. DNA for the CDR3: TGTGCCACCTCAGGGGGCATCGGGGAGCTGTTTTTT.

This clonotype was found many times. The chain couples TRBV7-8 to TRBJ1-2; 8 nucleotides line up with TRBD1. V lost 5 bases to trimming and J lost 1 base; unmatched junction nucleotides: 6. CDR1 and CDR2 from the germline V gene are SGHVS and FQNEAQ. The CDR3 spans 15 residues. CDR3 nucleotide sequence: TGTGCCAGCAGCCCCAGGACAGGGATTAACTATGGCTACACCTTC. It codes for CASSPRTGINYGYTF.

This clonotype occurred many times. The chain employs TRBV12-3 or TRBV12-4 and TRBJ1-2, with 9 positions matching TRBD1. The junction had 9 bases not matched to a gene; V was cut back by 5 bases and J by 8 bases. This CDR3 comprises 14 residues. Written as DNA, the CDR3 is TGTGCCAGCAGTGCAAACAGGGGGCGAGAAGGCTACACCTTC. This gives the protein CASSANRGREGYTF.

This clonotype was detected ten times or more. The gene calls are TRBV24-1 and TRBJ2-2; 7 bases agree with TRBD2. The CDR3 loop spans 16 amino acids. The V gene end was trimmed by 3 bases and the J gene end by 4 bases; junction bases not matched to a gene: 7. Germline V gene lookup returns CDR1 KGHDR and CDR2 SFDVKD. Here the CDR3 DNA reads TGTGCCACCAGTGATCCCGGGACTACGATCACCGGGGAGCTGTTTTTT. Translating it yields CATSDPGTTITGELFF.

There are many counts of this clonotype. CDR3 coding DNA: TGCAGCGTTGAAGATCCGGGGGCAGAGAACACTGAAGCTTTCTTT. Its translation is CSVEDPGAENTEAFF. The V and J genes are TRBV29-1 and TRBJ1-1, with D possibly being TRBD1 (6 bases). Per the germline V gene, CDR1 is SQVTM and CDR2 is ANQGSEA. CDR3 length equals 15 residues. The ends were cut back, 0 bases at V and 1 base at J, with 12 bases in the middle.

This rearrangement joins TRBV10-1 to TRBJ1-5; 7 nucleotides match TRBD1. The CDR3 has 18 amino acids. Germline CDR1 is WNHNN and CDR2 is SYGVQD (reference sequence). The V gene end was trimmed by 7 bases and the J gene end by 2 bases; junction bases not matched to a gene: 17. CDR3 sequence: CASNRDSSSHEGNQPQHF. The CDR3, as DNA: TGCGCCAGCAACCGGGACAGCAGTTCTCACGAGGGCAATCAGCCCCAGCATTTT.

Written as DNA, the CDR3 is TGTGCCATCAGTGAGGGCACAGATACGCAGTATTTT. Amino acids: CAISEGTDTQYF. The chain carries TRBV10-3 and TRBJ2-3; D remains unclear. V was shortened by 2 bases and J by 1 base, with 1 base between the two germline ends. Germline CDR1 ENHRY, CDR2 SYGVKD. The CDR3 extends over 12 amino acids.

CDR3 sequence (DNA): TGTGCCAGCAGCCCGACCTCGACAGCCAATTCACCCCTCCACTTT. Its translation: CASSPTSTANSPLHF. The rearrangement uses TRBV12-3 or TRBV12-4 and TRBJ1-6, with D possibly matching TRBD1 (5 bases). This CDR3 is built from 15 residues. V was pared by 6 bases and J by 7 bases, with 16 bases between.

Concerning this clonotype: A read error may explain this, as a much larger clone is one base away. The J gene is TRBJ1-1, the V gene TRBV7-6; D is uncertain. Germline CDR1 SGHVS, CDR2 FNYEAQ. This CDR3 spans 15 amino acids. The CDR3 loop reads CAGSLGAGLNTEAFF. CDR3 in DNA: TGTGCCGGCAGCTTAGGTGCGGGTTTGAACACTGAAGCTTTCTTT.

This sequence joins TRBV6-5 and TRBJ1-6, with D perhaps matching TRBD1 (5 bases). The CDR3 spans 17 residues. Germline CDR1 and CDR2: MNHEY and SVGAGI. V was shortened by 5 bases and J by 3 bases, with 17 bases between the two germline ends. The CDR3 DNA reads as TGTGCCAGCAGTCCCACGGGGGACGGCGGCTATAATTCACCCCTCCACTTT. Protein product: CASSPTGDGGYNSPLHF.

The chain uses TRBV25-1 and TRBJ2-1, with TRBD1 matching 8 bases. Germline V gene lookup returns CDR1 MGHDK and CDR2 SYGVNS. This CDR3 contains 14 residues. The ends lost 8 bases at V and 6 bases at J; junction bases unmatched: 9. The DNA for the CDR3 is TGTGCCAGCCGGCTCACGGACAGGGCCAATGAGCAGTTCTTC. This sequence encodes CASRLTDRANEQFF.

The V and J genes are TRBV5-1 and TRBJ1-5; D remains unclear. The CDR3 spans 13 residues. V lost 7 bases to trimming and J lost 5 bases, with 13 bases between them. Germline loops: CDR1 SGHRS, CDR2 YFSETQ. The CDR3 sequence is CASSTGPYQPQHF. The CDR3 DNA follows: TGCGCCAGCTCAACCGGGCCCTATCAGCCCCAGCATTTT.

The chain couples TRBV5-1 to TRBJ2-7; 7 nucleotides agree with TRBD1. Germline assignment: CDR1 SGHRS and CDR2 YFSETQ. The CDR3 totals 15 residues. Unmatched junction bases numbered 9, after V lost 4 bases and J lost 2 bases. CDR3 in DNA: TGCGCCAGCAGCCGAGGGACAGATTCCCCCTACGAGCAGTACTTC. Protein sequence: CASSRGTDSPYEQYF. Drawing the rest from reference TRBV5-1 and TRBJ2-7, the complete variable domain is KAGVTQTPRYLIKTRGQQVTLSCSPISGHRSVSWYQQTPGQGLQFLFEYFSETQRNKGNFPGRFSGRQFSNSRSEMNVSTLELGDSALYLCASSRGTDSPYEQYFGPGTRLTVT.

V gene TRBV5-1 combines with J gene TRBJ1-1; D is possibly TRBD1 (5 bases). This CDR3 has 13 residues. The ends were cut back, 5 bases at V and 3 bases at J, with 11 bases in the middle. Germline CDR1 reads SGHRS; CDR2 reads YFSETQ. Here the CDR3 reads CASRGGTYTEAFF. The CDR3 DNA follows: TGCGCCAGCAGGGGAGGGACCTACACTGAAGCTTTCTTT.

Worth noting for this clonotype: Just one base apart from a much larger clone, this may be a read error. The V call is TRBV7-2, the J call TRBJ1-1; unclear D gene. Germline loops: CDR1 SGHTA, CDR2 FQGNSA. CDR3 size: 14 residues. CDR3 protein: CASNHGRVNTETFF. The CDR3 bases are TGTGCCAGCAACCACGGACGGGTGAACACTGAAACTTTCTTT.

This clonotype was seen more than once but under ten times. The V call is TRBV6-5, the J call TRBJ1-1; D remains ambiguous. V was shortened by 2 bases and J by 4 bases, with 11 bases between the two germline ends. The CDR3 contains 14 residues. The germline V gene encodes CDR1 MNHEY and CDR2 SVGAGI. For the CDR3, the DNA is TGTGCCAGCAGTTACGAGGGCCGGAGCACTGAAGCTTTCTTT. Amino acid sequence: CASSYEGRSTEAFF.